This T cell receptor beta chain derives from a study of T cell responses to AZD1222 COVID-19 vaccine. Study-wide findings and caveats: Clonal diversity may have been underestimated in mostly white British donors.

A note on this clone: Its matching antigen is unknown.

Only in-frame clones appear in the TCRdb table, and some are missing; sequencing was by immunoSEQ multiplex PCR. This sample has around 95,000 clones, with over 90% found just once. This CDR3 comprises 13 residues. The V and J ends lost 4 bases and 5 bases respectively, with 12 bases between them. The V gene's germline CDR1 is SQVTM and CDR2 ANQGSEA. Specimen: peripheral blood, collected on day 0 of AZD1222 vaccination. V and J are TRBV29-1 and TRBJ2-1; no clear D gene. This clonotype was obtained from an adult in good health. CDR3 residues: CSVARLQDNEQFF. The CDR3 nucleotides are TGCAGCGTTGCGAGACTGCAAGACAATGAGCAGTTCTTC.